The source of this TCR beta chain is a study of cytomegalovirus exposure and HLA in healthy donors. Findings of the study overall: Overall, about 160 TCR beta chains were annotated as cytomegalovirus-associated.

The CDR3 is made up of 15 amino acids. V lost 2 bases to trimming and J lost 4 bases, with 15 bases between them. CDR1 and CDR2 (germline): SGHTS, YDEGEE. Points on this clone: No antigen is known for it.

It was with 60 Vbeta and 13 Jbeta primers that the PCR ran. Profiled with immunoSEQ multiplex PCR; TCRdb holds only in-frame clones, not every one. The sample consists of over 85,000 clones, less than 8% of them appearing once. The sample was PBMCs. The chain links TRBV5-8 to TRBJ1-2; D remains unclear. This TCR was recovered from a man in his fifties in good health and CMV-seronegative. The DNA for the CDR3 is TGTGCCAGCAGCTTTGAGCACGGTCGAATCTATGGCTACACCTTC. This sequence encodes CASSFEHGRIYGYTF.